The 31 T cell receptor beta chains below all came from one sample that was sequenced in a study of cytomegalovirus exposure and HLA in healthy donors. PCR involved 60 Vbeta and 13 Jbeta primers. The table came from immunoSEQ multiplex PCR; TCRdb's copy has only in-frame clones and leaves some out. Here the sample spans under 100,000 clones, 81% being singletons. The sequenced sample was PBMCs. The receptors were gathered from a woman in her 70s in good health and CMV-seropositive.

This rearrangement joins TRBV27 to TRBJ2-5; D might be TRBD2 (6 bases). The tail of the sequence fits TRBJ2-7 better, so the J call may be wrong. This CDR3 contains 14 residues. The germline CDR1 and CDR2 sequences are MNHEY and SMNVEV (reference sequence). The CDR3 DNA reads as TGTGCCAGCAGTTTAGGGGGGAACTCCTACGAGCAGTACTTC. Protein sequence: CASSLGGNSYEQYF.

This chain joins TRBV4-1 and TRBJ2-1; 7 nucleotides align to TRBD1. The CDR3 is 15 amino acids. Germline CDR1 is MGHRA and CDR2 is YSYEKL. With V trimmed by 3 bases and J by 5 bases, 7 bases remained unmatched. Written as DNA, the CDR3 is TGCGCCAGCAGCCACGAGTGGACAGGAGACAATGAGCAGTTCTTC. This translates into CASSHEWTGDNEQFF.

The chain couples TRBV11-3 to TRBJ2-1; 10 bases fit TRBD2. Germline loops: CDR1 SGHNT, CDR2 YENEEA. V lost 0 bases and J lost 1; bases outside the gene matches: 3. CDR3 size: 17 residues. DNA of the CDR3: TGTGCCAGCAGCTTAGATCTAGCGGGAGTGTCCTACAATGAGCAGTTCTTC. Translating gives CASSLDLAGVSYNEQFF.

V is TRBV6-5 and J is TRBJ2-1; 7 bases line up with TRBD2. This CDR3 is built from 14 residues. CDR1 MNHEY and CDR2 SVGAGI come from the germline V gene. V shed 6 bases, J shed 7 bases, and the junction held 9 bases outside the gene matches. CDR3 residues: CASSYSGIGNEQFF. For the CDR3, the DNA is TGTGCCAGCAGCTACAGCGGGATTGGAAATGAGCAGTTCTTC.

Concerning this clone: A junction end diverges from the germline sequence, so it may reflect a read error. CDR3 sequence (DNA): TGTGCTAGCAGCTTAACAGGGTTGGGCTACACCTTC. Its translation is CASSLTGLGYTF. V and J are TRBV7-7 and TRBJ1-2, with D tentatively TRBD1 (6 bases). Germline V gene data show CDR1 as SSHAT and CDR2 as FNYEAQ (reference sequence). The CDR3 contains 12 residues.

The chain couples TRBV9 to TRBJ2-3; TRBD2 matches at 9 bases. Trimming took 2 bases from V and 3 from J; bases not matched to a gene: 7. CDR1 is SGDLS and CDR2 is YYNGEE in the germline V gene. This CDR3 has 16 amino acids. The CDR3 loop reads CASSVAGGRGTDTQYF. The CDR3 coding sequence is TGTGCCAGCAGCGTCGCGGGAGGGCGTGGTACAGATACGCAGTATTTT. The variable domain in full, completed from reference TRBV9 and TRBJ2-3, reads DSGVTQTPKHLITATGQRVTLRCSPRSGDLSVYWYQQSLDQGLQFLIQYYNGEERAKGNILERFSAQQFPDLHSELNLSSLELGDSALYFCASSVAGGRGTDTQYFGPGTRLTVL.

The genes are TRBV30 and TRBJ2-1; D gene unclear. Germline lookup yields CDR1 GTSNPN and CDR2 SVGIG (reference sequence). The CDR3 consists of 14 residues. V gave up 3 bases and J gave up 4 bases, with 13 bases separating them. The DNA of the CDR3 is TGTGCCTGGAGCGGCGGAGCCACGTACAATGAGCAGTTCTTC. Encoded protein: CAWSGGATYNEQFF.

This clone has only one observation. This chain connects TRBV21-1 to TRBJ1-2; TRBD1, the D gene given by the table, was not confirmed from the DNA. TRBV21-1 constitutes a pseudogene. The CDR3 loop spans 17 amino acids. CDR3 sequence reads: CASSKERDSYSNYGYTF. The CDR3 DNA sequence: TGTGCCAGCAGCAAAGAAAGGGACAGTTATTCTAACTATGGCTACACCTTC.

The chain has TRBV5-1 and TRBJ2-3, with 13 bases identical to TRBD2. In germline, CDR1 is SGHRS, CDR2 YFSETQ. With 4 bases clipped from V and 4 bases from J, the junction kept 6 bases outside the gene matches. The CDR3 length is 16 residues. The CDR3 DNA reads as TGCGCCAGCAGCCCTCTGACTAGCGGGGGGTCAGATACGCAGTATTTT. Translated: CASSPLTSGGSDTQYF. Drawing the rest from reference TRBV5-1 and TRBJ2-3, the complete variable domain is KAGVTQTPRYLIKTRGQQVTLSCSPISGHRSVSWYQQTPGQGLQFLFEYFSETQRNKGNFPGRFSGRQFSNSRSEMNVSTLELGDSALYLCASSPLTSGGSDTQYFGPGTRLTVL.

The chain links TRBV2 to TRBJ2-7; TRBD1 aligns across 8 bases. The length of the CDR3 is 15 residues. Per the germline V gene, CDR1 is SNHLY and CDR2 is FYNNEI. The J segment lost 0 bases and the V segment lost 8 bases, leaving 9 bases of the junction unmatched. CDR3 in amino acids: CASHRGQASSYEQYF. In DNA, the CDR3 is TGTGCCAGCCATCGGGGACAGGCTAGCTCCTACGAGCAGTACTTC.

V gene TRBV7-9 combines with J gene TRBJ1-2; D possibly corresponds to TRBD1 (5 bases). The ends were cut back, 2 bases at V and 4 bases at J, with 11 bases in the middle. There are 14 residues in the CDR3. Germline CDR1 is SEHNR and CDR2 is FQNEAQ (reference sequence). The CDR3 region has the DNA TGTGCCAGCAGCTTAAATCCAGGGTTCTATGGCTACACCTTC. Translation gives CASSLNPGFYGYTF.

V gene TRBV19 combines with J gene TRBJ1-3; 7 bases fit TRBD1. Per germline, CDR1 LNHDA and CDR2 SQIVND (reference sequence). With 4 bases clipped from V and 0 bases from J, the junction kept 3 bases outside the gene matches. The CDR3 consists of 15 residues. The CDR3 nucleotides are TGTGCCAGTAGTAGAGGGACAGCCTCTGGAAACACCATATATTTT. This encodes CASSRGTASGNTIYF.

The chain links TRBV29-1 to TRBJ2-4; TRBD1 might be the D (5 bases). V lost 4 bases and J 4 bases, leaving 11 bases between the germline ends. Germline CDR1 is SQVTM and CDR2 is ANQGSEA. This CDR3 region has 13 residues. The CDR3 DNA reads as TGCAGCGTTGCGGCAGGGTTAAAAAACATTCAGTACTTC. Translation: CSVAAGLKNIQYF.

There are a few counts of this clone. The chain couples TRBV29-1 to TRBJ2-6; 9 bases agree with TRBD1. The germline gives CDR1 SQVTM, CDR2 ANQGSEA. CDR3 size: 16 residues. Trimming took 7 bases from V and 1 from J; bases not matched to a gene: 8. CDR3 residues: CSAVQGAGSGANVLTF. The CDR3 DNA sequence: TGCAGCGCCGTACAGGGGGCCGGATCTGGGGCCAACGTCCTGACTTTC.

The V call is TRBV18, the J call TRBJ2-7; 11 bases line up with TRBD1. The V and J ends lost 6 bases and 6 bases, in that order; junction bases with no gene match: 10. This CDR3 comprises 15 residues. Germline-derived CDR1 and CDR2 are KGHSH and LQKENI. The CDR3 loop reads CASSPGTGGFSEQYF. The CDR3 nucleotides read TGTGCCAGCTCTCCCGGGACAGGGGGATTTTCCGAGCAGTACTTC. The complete variable domain, with remaining parts taken from reference TRBV18 and TRBJ2-7, reads NAGVMQNPRHLVRRRGQEARLRCSPMKGHSHVYWYRQLPEEGLKFMVYLQKENIIDESGMPKERFSAEFPKEGPSILRIQQVVRGDSAAYFCASSPGTGGFSEQYFGPGTRLTVT.

The CDR3 is CSVEVLSSFSSYEQYF. CDR3 sequence (DNA): TGCAGCGTTGAAGTCCTATCTAGCTTTAGCTCCTACGAGCAGTACTTC. The J gene is TRBJ2-5, the V gene TRBV29-1; perhaps TRBD2 as D (5 bases). The J call may not be correct, given that the DNA end is closer to TRBJ2-7. The CDR3 is made up of 16 amino acids. Germline CDR1 is SQVTM and CDR2 is ANQGSEA.

V is TRBV11-3 and J is TRBJ1-6; D not certain. The germline V gene has CDR1 SGHNT and CDR2 YENEEA. The CDR3 has 15 residues. V lost 5 bases and J lost 8, with 16 bases in between. CDR3 nucleotides: TGTGCCAGCAGCCCCCGATCACCCGGGGATTCACCCCTCCACTTT. Translating gives CASSPRSPGDSPLHF.

This chain joins TRBV7-8 and TRBJ2-5; D is possibly TRBD2 (5 bases). CDR1 and CDR2 (germline): SGHVS, FQNEAQ. V was pared by 5 bases and J by 7 bases, with 17 bases between. This CDR3 contains 14 residues. CDR3 in DNA: TGTGCCAGCAGCAGCGGCAGCCCGAGCGGGACCCAGTACTTC. This sequence encodes CASSSGSPSGTQYF.

The rearrangement links TRBV18 to TRBJ1-1; possible D gene TRBD1, 6 bases. The CDR3 spans 16 residues. Trimming removed 5 bases from V and 4 bases from J, with 20 bases in between. Looked up from germline, CDR1 is KGHSH and CDR2 is LQKENI. CDR3 in amino acids: CASSKTGSQGTTEAFF. In nucleotides, the CDR3 is TGTGCCAGCTCAAAGACAGGTAGCCAGGGGACCACTGAAGCTTTCTTT.

The CDR3 region has the DNA TGTGCCTGGAGTGTACAGGGGACGTTCGGAAACACCATATATTTT. This gives the protein CAWSVQGTFGNTIYF. The chain couples TRBV30 to TRBJ1-3; 7 nucleotides agree with TRBD1. CDR1 GTSNPN and CDR2 SVGIG come from the germline V gene (reference sequence). CDR3 size: 15 residues. V lost 0 bases and J lost 4; bases outside the gene matches: 6.

The chain uses TRBV6-6 and TRBJ1-4; D remains unclear. There are 13 residues in the CDR3. The germline V and J ends were trimmed by 6 bases and 8 bases, with 13 bases remaining between them. Germline V lookup: CDR1 MNHNY, CDR2 SVGAGI (reference sequence). The CDR3, as DNA: TGTGCCAGCAGCCGCCGACACGCGGAAAAACTGTTTTTT. Amino acids: CASSRRHAEKLFF.

The table lists this clone with many counts. The chain employs TRBV15 and TRBJ2-2; 9 nucleotides match TRBD1. The J segment lost 3 bases and the V segment lost 4 bases, leaving 12 bases of the junction unmatched. This CDR3 is built from 18 residues. The V gene's germline CDR1 is LNHNV and CDR2 YYDKDF (reference sequence). CDR3 DNA sequence: TGTGCCACCAGCAAGGGACAGGGCTTCCTGGCGGACACCGGGGAGCTGTTTTTT. As protein: CATSKGQGFLADTGELFF.

The chain carries TRBV18 and TRBJ1-1; TRBD1 aligns across 7 bases. The CDR3 contains 14 residues. V lost 6 bases, J lost 3 bases, and 7 bases stayed unmatched. Looked up from germline, CDR1 is KGHSH and CDR2 is LQKENI. The CDR3 DNA reads TGTGCCAGCTCCCAGTACAGGGGAGACACTGAAGCTTTCTTT. It encodes CASSQYRGDTEAFF.

This chain uses TRBV7-6 with TRBJ2-2; D is unclear. Trimming removed 5 bases from V and 6 bases from J, with 7 bases in between. The CDR3 length is 12 residues. CDR1 is SGHVS, CDR2 FNYEAQ, per germline. In nucleotides, the CDR3 is TGTGCCAGCAGCACTGGAGCCGGGGAGCTGTTTTTT. Protein product: CASSTGAGELFF.

A few counts support this clone. J is TRBJ2-5 and V is TRBV7-2, with TRBD2 matching over 8 bases. CDR1 is SGHTA, CDR2 FQGNSA, per germline. Trimming removed 5 bases from V and 7 bases from J; junction bases left unmatched: 6. This CDR3 contains 13 residues. CDR3 region: CASSGLASRTQYF. The DNA of the CDR3 is TGTGCCAGCAGCGGACTAGCCAGTAGGACCCAGTACTTC.

The chain has TRBV11-3 and TRBJ2-3, with 8 bases lining up with TRBD1. Germline assignment: CDR1 SGHNT and CDR2 YENEEA. The CDR3 is 17 residues long. J gave up 1 base and V 6 bases, and 12 bases lay outside the gene matches. The DNA of the CDR3 is TGTGCCAGCAGTAAAGTCGGGACAGGTGCCGGCACAGATACGCAGTATTTT. It is translated as CASSKVGTGAGTDTQYF.

The chain joins TRBV18 to TRBJ1-2, with 7 bases matching TRBD1. Trimming at V came to 4 bases and at J to 7 bases, leaving 18 bases not matched to a gene. CDR3 length: 17 residues. Looked up from germline, CDR1 is KGHSH and CDR2 is LQKENI. The chain's CDR3 is CASSREFLGGGMTGYTF. The CDR3 DNA reads as TGTGCCAGCTCACGCGAATTTTTAGGAGGGGGCATGACTGGCTACACCTTC.

V usage is TRBV28 and J usage is TRBJ2-7; D possibly corresponds to TRBD2 (5 bases). The V and J ends lost 8 bases and 7 bases respectively, with 12 bases between them. In germline, CDR1 is MDHEN, CDR2 SYDVKM. The CDR3 totals 11 residues. The CDR3 sequence is CASQTRGEQYF. CDR3 nucleotides: TGTGCCAGCCAGACTCGGGGAGAGCAGTACTTC. Full variable domain (remainder filled in from reference TRBV28 and TRBJ2-7): DVKVTQSSRYLVKRTGEKVFLECVQDMDHENMFWYRQDPGLGLRLIYFSYDVKMKEKGDIPEGYSVSREKKERFSLILESASTNQTSMYLCASQTRGEQYFGPGTRLTVT.

This chain links TRBV19 with TRBJ2-1, with 10 nucleotides matching TRBD2. The ends lost 4 bases at V and 4 bases at J; junction bases unmatched: 4. This CDR3 contains 15 residues. CDR1 is LNHDA, CDR2 SQIVND, per germline (reference sequence). CDR3 sequence reads: CASSTTSGQYNEQFF. CDR3 coding DNA: TGTGCCAGTAGTACGACTAGCGGGCAATACAATGAGCAGTTCTTC.

As DNA, the CDR3 is TGTGCCAGCAGTGGTCGGGACAGGCCCCTTGTCAGGGCCTACAATGAGCAGTTCTTC. The encoded protein is CASSGRDRPLVRAYNEQFF. The chain is built from TRBV6-1 and TRBJ2-1; 8 bases agree with TRBD1. V was pared by 4 bases and J by 2 bases, with 16 bases of the junction left unmatched. This CDR3 has 19 residues. The germline gives CDR1 MNHNS, CDR2 SASEGT.

The V and J genes are TRBV7-2 and TRBJ2-5; D possibly corresponds to TRBD2 (5 bases). This CDR3 has 15 amino acids. CDR1 is SGHTA, CDR2 FQGNSA, per germline. V was pared by 6 bases and J by 0 bases, with 14 bases between. The CDR3 protein is CASSPRAGHQETQYF. CDR3 nucleotides: TGTGCCAGCAGTCCAAGGGCGGGCCACCAAGAGACCCAGTACTTC. Combining the CDR3 with reference TRBV7-2 and TRBJ2-5 gives the whole variable domain GAGVSQSPSNKVTEKGKDVELRCDPISGHTALYWYRQSLGQGLEFLIYFQGNSAPDKSGLPSDRFSAERTGGSVSTLTIQRTQQEDSAVYLCASSPRAGHQETQYFGPGTRLLVL.